This TCR beta chain stems from a study of T cell clonality in common variable immunodeficiency. The study's findings and limits: Authors noted CVID clonality's cause needs subpopulation repertoire sequencing. Reportedly, TCR beta sequences from common variable immunodeficiency showed fewer deletions and N-nucleotide insertions.

This CDR3 comprises 14 residues. The V gene's germline CDR1 is SGHDT and CDR2 YYEEEE. V gave up 0 bases and J gave up 3 bases, with 7 bases separating them. Each donor provided about 5 to 8 ml of heparinized whole blood. TCRdb's copy holds only in-frame clones and misses some; the assay was immunoSEQ multiplex PCR. This sample carries 25,000 to 35,000 clones and no singletons, and just under 30% goes to the top ten. There are many counts of this clone. Antigen: not known. Read coverage stops 3 residues before the CDR3 terminus; the germline J gene supplies the remainder. Other DNA sequences in the sample encode the same CDR3.

Sequenced sample: peripheral blood mononuclear cells. The chain employs TRBV5-6 and TRBJ1-3; D remains unclear. The origin of this receptor is a human donor with common variable immunodeficiency. The part of the CDR3 DNA that was read is TGTGCCAGCAGCTTGGAGGCGGTTGGAAACACC. Translated, it gives CASSLEAVGNT. The full CDR3 protein reads CASSLEAVGNTIYF.